This TCR beta chain derives from a study of blood T cell repertoires in COVID-19. Study information: The United States, Italy and Spain were the sources of the acute and convalescent COVID-19 samples. T cells, B-cell-depleted T cells, or PBMCs provided the cDNA or gDNA that served as material.

Germline loops: CDR1 MDHEN, CDR2 SYDVKM. Trimming pared 2 bases from V and 6 bases from J, leaving 11 bases between. The length of the CDR3 is 13 residues. In the authors' methods: How many nucleated cells were present was estimated from reference gene primer amplification. Produced via immunoSEQ multiplex PCR; TCRdb's table is partial and in-frame only. The DNA was the basis for D and trimming; V, J and clone size are from that table. This sample has about 140,000 clones, with roughly 80% found just once. This chain uses TRBV28 with TRBJ2-7, with D possibly matching TRBD1 (6 bases). This clonotype was obtained from a human donor in a cohort sampled during active COVID-19. Sequenced: peripheral blood. The DNA of the CDR3 is TGTGCCAGCAGTTTAATGGGGGCTAGCGAGCAGTACTTC. Amino acid sequence: CASSLMGASEQYF.